The sequence of this T cell receptor (beta chain) was determined in a study of blood T cell repertoires in COVID-19. Study as a whole: Collection of acute and convalescent COVID-19 samples took place in the United States, Italy and Spain.

TCRdb's table, derived via immunoSEQ multiplex PCR, lists solely in-frame clones and lacks some. The sample gives about 130,000 clones, roughly 72% of which show up once; 11% is in the top ten. Germline CDR1 and CDR2: LNHNV and YYDKDF (reference sequence). Trimming left V 5 bases short and J 7 bases short, with 6 bases between. CDR3 size: 11 residues. Sequenced: peripheral blood. V and J are TRBV15 and TRBJ2-1; D uncertain. The sequence was collected from a human donor in a cohort sampled during active COVID-19. CDR3 DNA: TGTGCCACCAGCCTAGAGAATGAGCAGTTCTTC. Residues: CATSLENEQFF. Looking up the rest from reference TRBV15 and TRBJ2-1 gives the full variable domain: DAMVIQNPRYQVTQFGKPVTLSCSQTLNHNVMYWYQQKSSQAPKLLFHYYDKDFNNEADTPDNFQSRRPNTSFCFLDIRSPGLGDTAMYLCATSLENEQFFGPGTRLTVL.